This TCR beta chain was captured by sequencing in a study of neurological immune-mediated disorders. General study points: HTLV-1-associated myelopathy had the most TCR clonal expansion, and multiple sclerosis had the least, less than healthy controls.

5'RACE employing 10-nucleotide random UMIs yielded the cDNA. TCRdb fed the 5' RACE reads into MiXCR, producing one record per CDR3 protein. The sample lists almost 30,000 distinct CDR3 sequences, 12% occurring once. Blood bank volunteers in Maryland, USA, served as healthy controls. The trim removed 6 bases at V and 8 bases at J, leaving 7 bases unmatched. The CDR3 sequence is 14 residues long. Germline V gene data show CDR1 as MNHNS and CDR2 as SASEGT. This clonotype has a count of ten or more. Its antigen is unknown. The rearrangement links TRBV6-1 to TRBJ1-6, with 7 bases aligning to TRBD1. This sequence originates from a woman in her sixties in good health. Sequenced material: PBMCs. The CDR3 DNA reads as TGTGCCAGCAGCCCGACAGGGACCTATTCACCCCTCCACTTT. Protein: CASSPTGTYSPLHF.